Presented here are 32 T cell receptor beta chains from one specimen sequenced in a study of T-cell reconstitution after alpha-beta-depleted transplantation in children. As it was prepared, the TCRbeta library received unique molecular identifiers. MiXCR was run by TCRdb on the PCR reads, yielding one entry per CDR3 protein. The sample yields a few hundred thousand distinct CDR3 sequences, 25% to 30% seen once. Source: PBMCs, taken before TCRalphabeta/CD19-depleted stem cell transplant. The source is a boy under two years old with Wiskott-Aldrich syndrome, due to receive a stem cell transplant.

The sample holds a few counts of this clonotype. The chain uses TRBV24-1 and TRBJ2-1; 11 positions match TRBD1. CDR1 is KGHDR and CDR2 is SFDVKD in the germline V gene. V trimming: 4 bases; J trimming: 8 bases; junction bases outside the gene matches: 6. The CDR3 length is 15 residues. The CDR3: CATSDTSDRGHEQFF. For the CDR3, the DNA is TGTGCCACCAGTGACACTTCGGACAGGGGGCATGAGCAGTTCTTC.

In this sample, this clonotype turned up a few times. The CDR3 reads CASSSRGMGGRFYNEQFF. CDR3 DNA: TGTGCCAGCAGCTCCCGAGGAATGGGCGGGAGGTTCTACAATGAGCAGTTCTTC. The rearrangement links TRBV11-2 to TRBJ2-1, with TRBD2 identical over 8 bases. From germline, CDR1 is SGHAT and CDR2 FQNNGV. CDR3 size: 18 residues. Trimming cost V 4 bases and J 3 bases; bases outside gene matches: 14. The complete variable domain, with remaining parts taken from reference TRBV11-2 and TRBJ2-1, reads EAGVAQSPRYKIIEKRQSVAFWCNPISGHATLYWYQQILGQGPKLLIQFQNNGVVDDSQLPKDRFSAERLKGVDSTLKIQPAKLEDSAVYLCASSSRGMGGRFYNEQFFGPGTRLTVL.

This clonotype was observed a handful of times. The chain uses TRBV12-3 or TRBV12-4 and TRBJ2-1; 10 bases match TRBD1. CDR3 size: 14 residues. The V gene end was trimmed by 7 bases and the J gene end by 7 bases; junction bases not matched to a gene: 7. The DNA for the CDR3 is TGTGCCAGCACCCCGGGACAGGGGTGGAATGAGCAGTTCTTC. Translation gives CASTPGQGWNEQFF.

This clonotype was seen a few times. V gene TRBV12-3 or TRBV12-4 combines with J gene TRBJ2-2; D perhaps matches TRBD2 (6 bases). V lost 6 bases and J 2 bases, leaving 10 bases between the germline ends. CDR3 length: 14 amino acids. The CDR3 coding sequence is TGTGCCAGCAGGTATAGCGGAAACACCGGGGAGCTGTTTTTT. Translated: CASRYSGNTGELFF.

The rearrangement uses TRBV6-1 and TRBJ2-5, with TRBD2 matching 14 bases. Looked up from germline, CDR1 is MNHNS and CDR2 is SASEGT. CDR3 length: 19 residues. Germline trimming cut 6 bases from V and 3 bases from J; bases unmatched to any gene: 15. CDR3: CASRGTSGRKDRRKETQYF. The DNA for the CDR3 is TGTGCCAGCAGGGGGACTAGCGGGAGAAAGGACCGGAGAAAAGAGACCCAGTACTTC.

The rearrangement links TRBV4-1 to TRBJ2-2; D is undetermined. The V and J ends lost 2 bases and 4 bases respectively, with 11 bases between them. Germline CDR1 and CDR2: MGHRA and YSYEKL. This CDR3 spans 15 amino acids. CDR3: CASSQPQLVTGELFF. In nucleotides, the CDR3 is TGCGCCAGCAGCCAACCCCAACTCGTCACCGGGGAGCTGTTTTTT.

This clonotype was seen a few times. The chain combines TRBV5-1 with TRBJ2-7; TRBD2 might be the D (6 bases). The CDR3 length is 11 residues. V was pared by 5 bases and J by 9 bases, with 12 bases between. The germline V gene encodes CDR1 SGHRS and CDR2 YFSETQ. The CDR3 spells CASSGSGVQYF. In DNA form, the CDR3 reads TGCGCCAGCAGTGGGTCGGGAGTGCAGTACTTC.

The V and J genes are TRBV10-3 and TRBJ2-3; 11 bases are shared with TRBD2. V trimming: 4 bases; J trimming: 11 bases; junction bases outside the gene matches: 20. The germline CDR1 and CDR2 sequences are ENHRY and SYGVKD. The CDR3 has 18 residues. CDR3 amino acids: CAISAKLGASGRTTRQYF. The CDR3 bases are TGTGCCATCAGTGCTAAGCTGGGGGCTAGCGGGAGGACAACCCGGCAGTATTTT.

Only a few counts were recorded for this clonotype. The chain has TRBV10-3 and TRBJ2-3, with a weak D call TRBD2 (7 bases). The V end lost 4 bases, the J end lost 8 bases, and 13 bases lay between the germline ends. Germline-derived CDR1 and CDR2 are ENHRY and SYGVKD. This CDR3 has 13 amino acids. The CDR3, as DNA: TGTGCCATCAGTGTGGGTGGGGGGGCTACGCAGTATTTT. Translating gives CAISVGGGATQYF.

This chain connects TRBV18 to TRBJ1-1; the D is unclear. This CDR3 has 15 residues. Germline V gene sequence: CDR1 KGHSH, CDR2 LQKENI. V shed 5 bases and J shed 5 bases, with 18 bases lying between them. This CDR3 is CASSSGIYTLTEAFF. In DNA form, the CDR3 reads TGTGCCAGCTCATCTGGAATTTACACACTGACTGAAGCTTTCTTT.

The V and J genes are TRBV11-2 and TRBJ1-4; no reliable D call. The CDR3 contains 17 residues. Per germline, CDR1 SGHAT and CDR2 FQNNGV. Trimming stripped 2 bases from V and 4 bases from J, with 17 bases between. The CDR3 DNA sequence: TGTGCCAGCAGCTTATTACCCCGTGGCAGGATTAATGAAAAACTGTTTTTT. Its translation: CASSLLPRGRINEKLFF.

The DNA for the CDR3 is TGTGCCAGCAGTCGTACTAGCGGGAGGGCCTCTGGCAATGAGCAGTTCTTC. It codes for CASSRTSGRASGNEQFF. The chain links TRBV12-3 or TRBV12-4 to TRBJ2-1; 13 bases fit TRBD2. Unmatched junction bases numbered 10, after V lost 5 bases and J lost 6 bases. The CDR3 consists of 17 residues.

The chain carries TRBV12-3 or TRBV12-4 and TRBJ2-1, with a tentative D call TRBD2 (8 bases). The CDR3 runs 15 residues. V lost 6 bases and J lost 2, with 14 bases in between. CDR3 coding DNA: TGTGCCAGCAGCCGTAGCGGGACAGCCTACAATGAGCAGTTCTTC. Its protein product is CASSRSGTAYNEQFF.

The V call is TRBV10-3, the J call TRBJ2-2, with D possibly matching TRBD2 (5 bases). The germline V gene encodes CDR1 ENHRY and CDR2 SYGVKD. V gave up 2 bases and J gave up 7 bases, with 11 bases separating them. The CDR3 runs to 14 residues. CDR3 in amino acids: CAISEILADGELFF. The CDR3 nucleotides are TGTGCCATCAGTGAGATCCTAGCTGACGGGGAGCTGTTTTTT.

V gene TRBV5-1 combines with J gene TRBJ1-2, with D unresolved. Trimming cost V 0 bases and J 0 bases, with 9 bases left between them. CDR3 length equals 15 residues. Germline CDR1 is SGHRS and CDR2 is YFSETQ. CDR3 amino acids: CASSLEAVANYGYTF. CDR3 sequence (DNA): TGCGCCAGCAGCTTGGAGGCAGTAGCTAACTATGGCTACACCTTC.

In its sample, this clonotype was seen once. The rearrangement uses TRBV6-5 and TRBJ2-1, with TRBD2 matching over 12 bases. Germline CDR1 reads MNHEY; CDR2 reads SVGAGI. CDR3 size: 17 residues. With 1 base clipped from V and 8 bases from J, the junction kept 9 bases outside the gene matches. The CDR3 nucleotides are TGTGCCAGCAGTTACTTAACTAGCGGGAGGAAAAGGGATGAGCAGTTCTTC. Its translation: CASSYLTSGRKRDEQFF.

The table lists this clonotype with a few counts. The chain employs TRBV5-1 and TRBJ2-1; D ambiguous. Germline values: CDR1 SGHRS, CDR2 YFSETQ. Trimming shortened V by 0 bases and J by 6 bases, and 13 bases separated the two germline ends. The CDR3 has 15 amino acids. CDR3 DNA sequence: TGCGCCAGCAGCTTGGAGCTGATTGGGTCCAATGAGCAGTTCTTC. Translated: CASSLELIGSNEQFF.

V and J are TRBV9 and TRBJ1-2; D is unresolved. V lost 5 bases and J 4 bases, leaving 12 bases between the germline ends. The CDR3 contains 13 residues. The germline V gene encodes CDR1 SGDLS and CDR2 YYNGEE. The CDR3 spells CASRAATSYGYTF. CDR3 nucleotide sequence: TGTGCCAGCAGGGCAGCCACTTCCTATGGCTACACCTTC.

V usage is TRBV7-2 and J usage is TRBJ1-5, with 7 bases identical to TRBD1. The CDR3 length is 14 residues. From germline, CDR1 is SGHTA and CDR2 FQGNSA. Losses at the gene ends were 5 bases for V and 6 bases for J; bases not matched to a gene: 7. The CDR3 loop reads CASSDGTAIQPQHF. The CDR3, as DNA: TGTGCCAGCAGCGACGGGACAGCGATTCAGCCCCAGCATTTT.

The table lists this clonotype with a few counts. CDR3 nucleotide sequence: TGTGCCAGCACAATCAGGGAGAAGGAGACCCAGTACTTC. This codes for CASTIREKETQYF. The J gene is TRBJ2-5, the V gene TRBV2; D assignment may be TRBD1 or TRBD2 (5 bases each). Trimming removed 7 bases from V and 5 bases from J, with 14 bases in between. Germline V gene data show CDR1 as SNHLY and CDR2 as FYNNEI. This CDR3 has 13 residues.

This sequence joins TRBV7-2 and TRBJ2-1; 9 bases are a match to TRBD2. The V gene end was trimmed by 5 bases and the J gene end by 4 bases; junction bases not matched to a gene: 9. From germline, CDR1 is SGHTA and CDR2 FQGNSA. This CDR3 comprises 16 residues. The DNA of the CDR3 is TGTGCCAGCAGCCCCCGCTTAGCGGGAGTTTACAATGAGCAGTTCTTC. As protein: CASSPRLAGVYNEQFF.

The CDR3 protein is CSVEVILPDSNNEQFF. Here the CDR3 DNA reads TGCAGCGTTGAAGTTATACTTCCGGACAGCAACAATGAGCAGTTCTTC. The chain carries TRBV29-1 and TRBJ2-1; D might be TRBD1 (6 bases). The V gene's germline CDR1 is SQVTM and CDR2 ANQGSEA. The V end was cut by 1 base, the J end by 5 bases, with 18 bases between. This CDR3 contains 16 residues.

There are a few counts of this clonotype. This chain connects TRBV15 to TRBJ2-3; 9 nucleotides line up with TRBD2. The trim removed 1 base at V and 2 bases at J, leaving 7 bases unmatched. CDR1 and CDR2 from the germline V gene are LNHNV and YYDKDF (reference sequence). The CDR3 runs 17 residues. CDR3 sequence: CATSRAGLAQYTDTQYF. CDR3 DNA sequence: TGTGCCACCAGCAGAGCAGGACTAGCGCAGTACACAGATACGCAGTATTTT.

This chain links TRBV4-1 with TRBJ2-1; D possibly uses TRBD1 or TRBD2 (5 bases each). CDR1 and CDR2 from the germline V gene are MGHRA and YSYEKL. Trimming stripped 4 bases from V and 10 bases from J, with 23 bases between. The CDR3 consists of 16 residues. As DNA, the CDR3 is TGCGCCAGCAGCCCCGTAATCACCGGGGCAGGGTACGAGCAGTTCTTC. This codes for CASSPVITGAGYEQFF.

CDR3 residues: CASSFPSGLGNNEQFF. The CDR3 coding sequence is TGTGCCAGCAGTTTCCCATCGGGTCTCGGGAACAATGAGCAGTTCTTC. J is TRBJ2-1 and V is TRBV28, with D tentatively TRBD2 (5 bases). Germline CDR1 is MDHEN and CDR2 is SYDVKM. The CDR3 spans 16 residues. Between the trimmed V and J ends, which lost 3 bases and 5 bases, there was a span of 17 bases.

The chain combines TRBV29-1 with TRBJ2-7; 8 bases line up with TRBD1. Germline trimming cut 6 bases from V and 8 bases from J; bases unmatched to any gene: 15. CDR1 and CDR2 (germline): SQVTM, ANQGSEA. The CDR3 sequence is 14 residues long. The CDR3 is CSVRNRQGTYKQYF. In nucleotides, the CDR3 is TGCAGCGTCCGAAATAGACAGGGGACTTACAAGCAGTACTTC.

In its sample, this clonotype was seen a few times. The CDR3 sequence: CAIATAPPMNTGELFF. The CDR3 region has the DNA TGTGCCATCGCCACAGCACCACCAATGAACACCGGGGAGCTGTTTTTT. The chain couples TRBV10-3 to TRBJ2-2; D unclear. V was shortened by 8 bases and J by 1 base, with 17 bases between the two germline ends. CDR1 and CDR2 (germline): ENHRY, SYGVKD. The CDR3 totals 16 residues.

This clonotype was seen a single time. The chain uses TRBV5-1 and TRBJ2-3; D is possibly TRBD2 (6 bases). The CDR3 sequence is 17 residues long. The germline gives CDR1 SGHRS, CDR2 YFSETQ. V lost 4 bases and J lost 2, with 20 bases in between. CDR3 nucleotide sequence: TGCGCCAGCAGCCCGACTTGGACTAACATAAACACAGATACGCAGTATTTT. Translated: CASSPTWTNINTDTQYF.

The chain has TRBV20-1 and TRBJ2-7; 13 bases agree with TRBD2. From germline, CDR1 is DFQATT and CDR2 SNEGSKA (reference sequence). The V and J ends lost 6 bases and 8 bases, in that order; junction bases with no gene match: 7. The CDR3 consists of 13 residues. The CDR3 DNA is TGCAGTGCCGCGACTAGCGGGAGGATTAAGCAGTACTTC. Translated, it gives CSAATSGRIKQYF.

The chain combines TRBV4-2 with TRBJ2-3, with 7 bases fitting TRBD2. V shed 4 bases and J 4 bases; nucleotides not matched to a gene: 8. Germline lookup yields CDR1 LGHNA and CDR2 YNFKEQ. There are 15 residues in the CDR3. Here the CDR3 reads CASSRMREYPDTQYF. The DNA for the CDR3 is TGTGCCAGCAGCCGGATGCGGGAGTACCCAGATACGCAGTATTTT.

V is TRBV24-1 and J is TRBJ2-1, with 8 bases matching TRBD1. Germline loops: CDR1 KGHDR, CDR2 SFDVKD. The J segment lost 4 bases and the V segment lost 3 bases, leaving 7 bases of the junction unmatched. The CDR3 contains 16 residues. For the CDR3, the DNA is TGTGCCACCAGTGATCCGGGACAGGACCGATACAATGAGCAGTTCTTC. Amino acid sequence: CATSDPGQDRYNEQFF.

The chain recombines TRBV19 with TRBJ2-5; a weak D match, TRBD1 (5 bases). Germline V CDR1 and CDR2: LNHDA, SQIVND (reference sequence). The CDR3 contains 13 residues. With 7 bases removed from V and 4 bases from J, the gap between germline ends came to 13 bases. The CDR3 region has the DNA TGTGCCAGTACCGCAGGGCAGGGAGAGACCCAGTACTTC. Translated, it gives CASTAGQGETQYF.